The rows below give T cell receptor beta chains drawn from one sample of a study of PD-1 blockade in mismatch repair-deficient tumors. Antigen specificity for these receptors is unknown. Using immunoSEQ multiplex PCR, the repertoire was profiled, and TCRdb retains in-frame clones only, with some absent. The sample consists of 10,000 or so clones, 90% to 95% of them appearing once. The specimen was cells cultured in vitro, collected from a patient treated with pembrolizumab. The receptors stem from an adult with mismatch repair-deficient cancer. The CDR3 runs from the conserved cysteine through the conserved F or W. The D gene is left open where the match is weak. Some rows mark clone size as missing; the rest say once, few, many or name a class of expanded clone.

v_gene,abundance,j_gene,d_gene,CDR3aa,CDR3nt
TRBV15,NA,TRBJ2-3,TRBD2,CATSRAFVAAGGTDTQYF,TGTGCCACCAGCAGAGCCTTCGTTGCCGCGGGAGGGACAGATACGCAGTATTTT
TRBV5-1,NA,TRBJ2-7,NA,CASRIAASYEQYF,TGCGCCAGCAGAATAGCGGCCTCCTACGAGCAGTACTTC
TRBV19,NA,TRBJ2-1,NA,CATGGTTYNEQFF,TGTGCCACAGGGGGGACAACCTACAATGAGCAGTTCTTC
TRBV6-1,NA,TRBJ1-1,TRBD1,CASSPTGVPNTEAFF,TGTGCCAGCAGTCCCACAGGGGTGCCGAACACTGAAGCTTTCTTT
TRBV28,NA,TRBJ1-5,NA,CASGRQDQPQHF,TGTGCCAGCGGTCGCCAAGATCAGCCCCAGCATTTT
TRBV4-1,NA,TRBJ1-2,NA,CASSQGGLGYGYTF,TGCGCCAGCAGCCAAGGAGGGCTCGGCTATGGCTACACCTTC
TRBV28,NA,TRBJ2-3,NA,CASSLRREGEDTQYF,TGTGCCAGCAGTTTGAGGCGGGAAGGGGAGGATACGCAGTATTTT
TRBV7-2,NA,TRBJ1-1,NA,CASSLRPEAFF,TGTGCCAGCAGCTTAAGGCCTGAAGCTTTCTTT
TRBV9,NA,TRBJ2-2,TRBD2,CASSATPGLAVTGELFF,TGTGCCAGCAGCGCCACACCGGGACTAGCGGTCACCGGGGAGCTGTTTTTT
TRBV9,few,TRBJ2-7,NA,CASSALGDEQYF,TGTGCCAGCAGCGCCCTGGGTGACGAGCAGTACTTC
TRBV5-6,once,TRBJ2-2,TRBD1,CASSLPGQGTVGTGELFF,TGTGCCAGCAGCTTACCGGGACAGGGGACGGTCGGCACCGGGGAGCTGTTTTTT
TRBV4-1,once,TRBJ2-1,TRBD1,CASSQEGQGAWNEQFF,TGCGCCAGCAGCCAGGAGGGACAGGGGGCATGGAATGAGCAGTTCTTC
TRBV2,NA,TRBJ1-1,TRBD1,CASSIPTGKETEAFF,TGTGCCAGCAGTATTCCGACAGGGAAGGAGACTGAAGCTTTCTTT
TRBV2,NA,TRBJ1-1,NA,CASMGIANTEAFF,TGTGCCAGCATGGGGATTGCGAACACTGAAGCTTTCTTT
TRBV7-8,NA,TRBJ2-7,NA,CASSSGTLYEQYF,TGTGCCAGCAGCTCCGGGACACTCTACGAGCAGTACTTC
TRBV28,NA,TRBJ2-3,TRBD2,CASSSPFKLAGDTDTQYF,TGTGCCAGCAGTTCTCCGTTCAAACTAGCGGGGGACACAGATACGCAGTATTTT
TRBV2,NA,TRBJ2-1,NA,CASSPLGGQFF,TGTGCCAGCAGTCCACTAGGCGGGCAGTTCTTC
TRBV28,NA,TRBJ1-2,NA,CASRPGGYGYTF,TGTGCCAGCAGGCCCGGCGGGTATGGCTACACCTTC
TRBV27,once,TRBJ2-5,NA,CASKTQGGGQETQYF,TGTGCCAGCAAAACTCAGGGGGGAGGGCAAGAGACCCAGTACTTC
TRBV7-2,NA,TRBJ1-6,NA,CASSLTPPIIVLHF,TGTGCCAGCAGCTTAACCCCGCCGATTATAGTCCTCCACTTT
TRBV5-4,NA,TRBJ2-5,NA,CASSLSGEETQYF,TGTGCCAGCAGCTTGTCGGGGGAAGAGACCCAGTACTTC
TRBV4-2,NA,TRBJ2-7,TRBD1,CASSQSGTGVSYEQYF,TGTGCCAGCAGCCAGTCCGGGACAGGAGTCTCCTACGAGCAGTACTTC
TRBV6-5,NA,TRBJ1-4,NA,CASRHRTADGEKLFF,TGTGCCAGCAGACACCGGACAGCCGACGGTGAAAAACTGTTTTTT
TRBV18,NA,TRBJ2-1,TRBD1,CASSPPNRGYNDEQFF,TGTGCCAGCTCACCACCCAACAGGGGTTATAACGATGAGCAGTTCTTC
TRBV27,few,TRBJ2-7,NA,CASSLSTRGASEQYF,TGTGCCAGCAGTTTATCGACGAGGGGGGCGAGCGAGCAGTACTTC
TRBV5-1,NA,TRBJ1-4,NA,CASSFGGTNEKLFF,TGCGCCAGCAGCTTTGGGGGGACTAATGAAAAACTGTTTTTT
TRBV11-1,NA,TRBJ2-5,TRBD1,CASSRTGVETQYF,TGTGCCAGCAGCAGGACAGGGGTGGAGACCCAGTACTTC
TRBV19,once,TRBJ1-1,TRBD1,CASSRDRGTEAFF,TGTGCCAGTAGTAGAGACAGGGGCACTGAAGCTTTCTTT
TRBV6-1,NA,TRBJ2-1,TRBD2,CASSEALGGSANEQFF,TGTGCCAGCAGTGAAGCGCTGGGCGGGAGCGCCAATGAGCAGTTCTTC
TRBV14,NA,TRBJ2-7,TRBD2,CASSHSPAGGVYEQYF,TGTGCCAGCAGCCATAGCCCGGCGGGAGGTGTCTACGAGCAGTACTTC
TRBV27,NA,TRBJ2-7,NA,CASALRQPPAEQYF,TGTGCCAGCGCCCTAAGGCAACCCCCGGCCGAGCAGTACTTC
TRBV28,NA,TRBJ2-7,NA,CASSWTITYEQYF,TGTGCCAGCAGTTGGACTATTACCTACGAGCAGTACTTC